This is a list of T cell receptor beta chains from one sample in a study of T cells expressing NK-cell markers. TCRdb reanalyzed the 5' RACE reads and collapses them to one entry per CDR3 protein, without DNA. This listing includes approximately 170,000 distinct CDR3 sequences. The material sequenced was blood T cells: a sorted CD56 or NKG2C T cell subset, CD4+ or CD8+ T cells, or bulk PBMC T cells (not recorded which). Source of these receptors: a man aged 18-75 years in good health. Both conserved end residues are part of each CDR3. The order of the fields is V gene, J gene, CDR3 protein.

TRBV12-3/TRBV12-4	TRBJ2-2	CASSSFGTGVRGELFF
TRBV7-7	TRBJ2-5	CASSSPRTEVETQYF
TRBV5-1	TRBJ1-2	CASSLAGWNGYTF
TRBV5-5	TRBJ1-5	CASGSGVQPQHF
TRBV29-1	TRBJ1-2	CSAPGGMEGYTF
TRBV12-5	TRBJ2-7	CASGSIETGRYEQYF
TRBV9	TRBJ2-1	CASSAEGGQLDEQFF
TRBV27	TRBJ1-1	CASSLNSWMNTEAFF
TRBV5-1	TRBJ2-1	CASRDGVYNEQFF
TRBV19	TRBJ2-1	CASSPTRDEQFF
TRBV19	TRBJ2-3	CASSIGTSVNTDTQYF
TRBV12-5	TRBJ2-3	CASGLFGTGATDTQYF
TRBV27	TRBJ1-2	CASSPGQFLTDYGYTF
TRBV5-6	TRBJ2-5	CASSSGTDQETQYF
TRBV7-9	TRBJ1-6	CASSQGGGSPLHF
TRBV29-1	TRBJ2-1	CSGNNYNEQFF
TRBV7-8	TRBJ1-5	CASSKRQGGQPQHF
TRBV6-5	TRBJ2-7	CASRGTSSYEQYF